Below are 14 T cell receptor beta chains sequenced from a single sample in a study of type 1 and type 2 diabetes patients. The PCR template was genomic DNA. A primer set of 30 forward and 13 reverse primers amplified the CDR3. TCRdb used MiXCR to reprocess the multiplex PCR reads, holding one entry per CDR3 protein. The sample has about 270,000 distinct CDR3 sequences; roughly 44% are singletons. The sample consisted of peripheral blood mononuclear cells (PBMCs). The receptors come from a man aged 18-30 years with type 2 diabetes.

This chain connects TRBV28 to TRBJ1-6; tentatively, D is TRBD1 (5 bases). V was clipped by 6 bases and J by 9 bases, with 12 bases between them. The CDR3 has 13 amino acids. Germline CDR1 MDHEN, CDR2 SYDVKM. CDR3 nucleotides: TGTGCCAGCAGCGTGGGGGGGTCTTCACCCCTCCACTTT. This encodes CASSVGGSSPLHF.

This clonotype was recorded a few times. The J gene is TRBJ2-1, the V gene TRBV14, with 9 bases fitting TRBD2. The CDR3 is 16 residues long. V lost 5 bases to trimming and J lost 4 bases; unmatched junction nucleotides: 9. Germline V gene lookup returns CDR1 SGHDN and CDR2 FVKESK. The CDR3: CASSNDSGRLYNEQFF. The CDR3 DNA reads TGTGCCAGCAGCAATGATAGCGGGAGACTTTACAATGAGCAGTTCTTC.

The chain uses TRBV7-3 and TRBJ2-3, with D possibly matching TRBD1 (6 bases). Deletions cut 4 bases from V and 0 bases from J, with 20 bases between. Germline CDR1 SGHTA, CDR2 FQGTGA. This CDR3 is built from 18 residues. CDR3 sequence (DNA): TGTGCCAGCAGCTCCCACAGGGTTCGACAGCACAGCACAGATACGCAGTATTTT. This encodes CASSSHRVRQHSTDTQYF.

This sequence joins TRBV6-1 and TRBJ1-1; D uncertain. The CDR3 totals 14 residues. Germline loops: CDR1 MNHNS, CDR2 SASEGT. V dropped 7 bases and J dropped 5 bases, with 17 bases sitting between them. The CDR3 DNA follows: TGTGCCAGCACCCTGGGCGGAGGGTGGACTGAAGCTTTCTTT. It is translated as CASTLGGGWTEAFF.

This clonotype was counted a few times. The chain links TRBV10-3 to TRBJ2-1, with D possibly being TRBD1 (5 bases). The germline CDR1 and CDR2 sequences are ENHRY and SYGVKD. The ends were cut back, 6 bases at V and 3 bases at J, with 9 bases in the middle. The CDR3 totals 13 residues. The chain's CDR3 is CAIRRQNYNEQFF. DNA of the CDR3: TGTGCCATCAGACGACAGAACTACAATGAGCAGTTCTTC.

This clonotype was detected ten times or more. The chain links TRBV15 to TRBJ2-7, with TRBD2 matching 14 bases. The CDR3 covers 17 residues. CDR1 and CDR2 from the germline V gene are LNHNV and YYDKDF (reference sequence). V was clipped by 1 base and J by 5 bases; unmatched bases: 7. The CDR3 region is CATSRGTSGGPTDEQYF. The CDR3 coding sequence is TGTGCCACCAGCAGAGGGACTAGCGGGGGGCCGACTGACGAGCAGTACTTC. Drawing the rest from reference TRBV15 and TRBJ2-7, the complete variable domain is DAMVIQNPRYQVTQFGKPVTLSCSQTLNHNVMYWYQQKSSQAPKLLFHYYDKDFNNEADTPDNFQSRRPNTSFCFLDIRSPGLGDTAMYLCATSRGTSGGPTDEQYFGPGTRLTVT.

In DNA form, the CDR3 reads TGTGCCAGCAGTTTTGCACGTAATTCACCCCTCCACTTT. This translates into CASSFARNSPLHF. This sequence joins TRBV28 and TRBJ1-6; D is ambiguous. The germline V gene encodes CDR1 MDHEN and CDR2 SYDVKM. Trimming pared 3 bases from V and 6 bases from J, leaving 6 bases between. CDR3 length: 13 amino acids.

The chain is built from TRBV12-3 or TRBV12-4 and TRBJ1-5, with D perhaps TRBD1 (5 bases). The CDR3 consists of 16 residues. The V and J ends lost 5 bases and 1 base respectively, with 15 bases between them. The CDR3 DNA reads TGTGCCAGCAGTCTGACGGGGGGGAGGAGCAATCAGCCCCAGCATTTT. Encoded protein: CASSLTGGRSNQPQHF.

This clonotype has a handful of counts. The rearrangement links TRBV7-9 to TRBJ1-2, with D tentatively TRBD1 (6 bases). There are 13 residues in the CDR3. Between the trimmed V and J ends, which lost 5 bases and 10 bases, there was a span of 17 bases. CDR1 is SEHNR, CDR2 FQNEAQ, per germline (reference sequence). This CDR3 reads CASSPSQGRSYTF. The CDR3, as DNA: TGTGCCAGCAGCCCTTCACAGGGTCGCTCCTACACCTTC.

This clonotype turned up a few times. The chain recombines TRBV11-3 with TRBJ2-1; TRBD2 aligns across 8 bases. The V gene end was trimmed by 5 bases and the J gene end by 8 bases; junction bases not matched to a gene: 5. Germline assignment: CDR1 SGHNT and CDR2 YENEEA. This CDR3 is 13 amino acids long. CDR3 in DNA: TGTGCCAGCAGCCATGGGACTAGAGATGAGCAGTTCTTC. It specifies CASSHGTRDEQFF.

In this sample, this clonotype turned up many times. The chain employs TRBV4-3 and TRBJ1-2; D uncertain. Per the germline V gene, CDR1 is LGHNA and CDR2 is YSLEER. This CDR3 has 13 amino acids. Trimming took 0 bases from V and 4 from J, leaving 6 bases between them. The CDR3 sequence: CASSQDVSYGYTF. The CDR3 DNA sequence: TGCGCCAGCAGCCAAGATGTTTCCTATGGCTACACCTTC.

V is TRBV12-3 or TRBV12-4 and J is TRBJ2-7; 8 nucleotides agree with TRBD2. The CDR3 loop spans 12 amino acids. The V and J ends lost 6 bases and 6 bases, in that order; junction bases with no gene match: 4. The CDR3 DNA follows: TGTGCCAGCAGGCGGGGGGCCGGCGAGCAGTACTTC. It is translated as CASRRGAGEQYF.

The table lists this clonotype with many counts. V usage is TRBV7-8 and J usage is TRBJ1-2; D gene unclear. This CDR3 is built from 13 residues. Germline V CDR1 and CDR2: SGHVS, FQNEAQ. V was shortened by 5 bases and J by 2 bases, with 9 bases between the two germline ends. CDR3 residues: CASSQDENYGYTF. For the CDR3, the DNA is TGTGCCAGCAGCCAAGACGAGAACTATGGCTACACCTTC.

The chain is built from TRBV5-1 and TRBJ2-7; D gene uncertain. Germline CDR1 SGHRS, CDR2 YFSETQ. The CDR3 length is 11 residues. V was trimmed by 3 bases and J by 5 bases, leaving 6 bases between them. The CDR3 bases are TGCGCCAGCAGCTCTGGTCACGAGCAGTACTTC. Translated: CASSSGHEQYF.